This T cell receptor beta chain was identified in a study of T cells after yellow fever vaccination. Study-level background: Preparation of the low-cell-number fractions used SMART-Seq v4 Ultra Low Input. Study results and caveats: The CD4 compartment and the CD8 compartment contained a small share of clonotypes in common. Most primary-vaccination clones recurred post-booster (roughly 96% CD4, over 70% CD8).

For TCR, cDNA came from 5'RACE template switching, which added a universal primer site and UMIs. MiXCR, run by TCRdb on the 5' RACE reads, gives a single entry per CDR3 protein. This sample has a few hundred thousand distinct CDR3 sequences, with 9.5% to 15% found just once. Comments on this clonotype: Its target is unknown.

J gave up 5 bases and V 4 bases, and 6 bases lay outside the gene matches. Germline V gene lookup returns CDR1 SNHLY and CDR2 FYNNEI. The CDR3 totals 14 residues. This receptor was obtained from a man between 18 and 35 years old who received the YFV17D yellow fever vaccine. This chain connects TRBV2 to TRBJ2-3, with TRBD1 matching over 7 bases. The source material was CD4+ T cells sorted from PBMCs, sampled 15 days after the yellow fever booster vaccination. CDR3 residues: CASSAQGGRDTQYF. The CDR3 DNA reads TGTGCCAGCAGTGCCCAAGGGGGCCGAGATACGCAGTATTTT. The full variable domain, in which reference TRBV2 and TRBJ2-3 provide the parts outside the CDR3, is EPEVTQTPSHQVTQMGQEVILRCVPISNHLYFYWYRQILGQKVEFLVSFYNNEISEKSEIFDDQFSVERPDGSNFTLKIRSTKLEDSAMYFCASSAQGGRDTQYFGPGTRLTVL.